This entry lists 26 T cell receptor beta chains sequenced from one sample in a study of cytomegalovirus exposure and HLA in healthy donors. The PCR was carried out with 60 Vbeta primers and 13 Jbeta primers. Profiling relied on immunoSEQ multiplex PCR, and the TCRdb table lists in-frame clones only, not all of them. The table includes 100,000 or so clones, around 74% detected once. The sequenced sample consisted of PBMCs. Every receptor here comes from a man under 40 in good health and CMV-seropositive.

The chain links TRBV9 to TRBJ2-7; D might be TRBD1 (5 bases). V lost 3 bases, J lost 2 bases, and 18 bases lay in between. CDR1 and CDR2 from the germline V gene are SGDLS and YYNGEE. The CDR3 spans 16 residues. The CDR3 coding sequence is TGTGCCAGCAGCGGCCCATTGGGGCAGGCCCCCTACGAGCAGTACTTC. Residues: CASSGPLGQAPYEQYF.

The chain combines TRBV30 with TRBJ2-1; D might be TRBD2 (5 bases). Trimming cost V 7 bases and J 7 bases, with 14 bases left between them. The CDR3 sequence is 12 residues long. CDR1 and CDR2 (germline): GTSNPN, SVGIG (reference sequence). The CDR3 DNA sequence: TGTGCCTCCCCGGGGTCTTTGAATGAGCAGTTCTTC. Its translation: CASPGSLNEQFF.

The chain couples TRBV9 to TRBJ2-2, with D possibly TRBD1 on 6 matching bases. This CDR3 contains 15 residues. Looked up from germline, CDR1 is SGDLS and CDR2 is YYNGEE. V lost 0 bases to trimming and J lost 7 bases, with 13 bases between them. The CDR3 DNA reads TGTGCCAGCAGCGTAGCTACAAGGGGGATCGGGGAGCTGTTTTTT. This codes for CASSVATRGIGELFF. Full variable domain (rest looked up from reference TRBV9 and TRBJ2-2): DSGVTQTPKHLITATGQRVTLRCSPRSGDLSVYWYQQSLDQGLQFLIQYYNGEERAKGNILERFSAQQFPDLHSELNLSSLELGDSALYFCASSVATRGIGELFFGEGSRLTVL.

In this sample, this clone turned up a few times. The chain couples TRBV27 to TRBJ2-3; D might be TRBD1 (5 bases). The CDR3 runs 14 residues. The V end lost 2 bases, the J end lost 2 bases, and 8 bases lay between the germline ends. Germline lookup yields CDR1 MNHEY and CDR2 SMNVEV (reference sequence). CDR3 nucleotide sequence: TGTGCCAGCAGTTTAGACAGTCACACAGATACGCAGTATTTT. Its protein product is CASSLDSHTDTQYF.

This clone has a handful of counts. The CDR3 region has the DNA TGTGCCAGCAGCCCGGACAGGGTTCAGCCCCAGCATTTT. Its translation is CASSPDRVQPQHF. This rearrangement joins TRBV5-8 to TRBJ1-5, with 8 positions matching TRBD1. Losses at the gene ends were 4 bases for V and 6 bases for J; bases not matched to a gene: 3. There are 13 residues in the CDR3. CDR1 is SGHTS and CDR2 is YDEGEE in the germline V gene.

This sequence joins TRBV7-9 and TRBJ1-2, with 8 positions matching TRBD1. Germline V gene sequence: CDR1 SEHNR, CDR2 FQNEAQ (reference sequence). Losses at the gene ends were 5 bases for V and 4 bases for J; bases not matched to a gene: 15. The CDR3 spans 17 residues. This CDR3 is CASSLTSTGVSIYGYTF. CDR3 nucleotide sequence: TGTGCCAGCAGCCTCACGTCGACAGGGGTTTCAATCTATGGCTACACCTTC.

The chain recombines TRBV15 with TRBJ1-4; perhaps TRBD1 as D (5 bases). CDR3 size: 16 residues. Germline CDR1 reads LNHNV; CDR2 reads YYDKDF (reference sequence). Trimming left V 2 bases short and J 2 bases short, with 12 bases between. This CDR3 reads CATSRSPGLTNEKLFF. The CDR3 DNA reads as TGTGCCACCAGCAGATCGCCGGGACTCACTAATGAAAAACTGTTTTTT. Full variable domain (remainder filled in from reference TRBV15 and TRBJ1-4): DAMVIQNPRYQVTQFGKPVTLSCSQTLNHNVMYWYQQKSSQAPKLLFHYYDKDFNNEADTPDNFQSRRPNTSFCFLDIRSPGLGDTAMYLCATSRSPGLTNEKLFFGSGTQLSVL.

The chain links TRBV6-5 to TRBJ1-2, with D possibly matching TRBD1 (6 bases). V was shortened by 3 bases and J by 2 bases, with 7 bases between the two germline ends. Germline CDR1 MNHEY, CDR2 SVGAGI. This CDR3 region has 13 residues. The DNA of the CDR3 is TGTGCCAGCAGTTATGACAGGAACTATGGCTACACCTTC. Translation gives CASSYDRNYGYTF.

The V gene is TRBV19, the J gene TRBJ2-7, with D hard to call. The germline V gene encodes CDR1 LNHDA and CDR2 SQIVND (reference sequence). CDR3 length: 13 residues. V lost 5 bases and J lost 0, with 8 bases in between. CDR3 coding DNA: TGTGCCAGTAGTCCATGGCTCTCCTACGAGCAGTACTTC. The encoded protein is CASSPWLSYEQYF.

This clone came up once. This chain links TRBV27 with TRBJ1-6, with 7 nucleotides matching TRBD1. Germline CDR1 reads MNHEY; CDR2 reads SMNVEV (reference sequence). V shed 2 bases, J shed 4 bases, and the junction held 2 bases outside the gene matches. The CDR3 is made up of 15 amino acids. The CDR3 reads CASSLVGQYNSPLHF. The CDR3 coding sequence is TGTGCCAGCAGTTTAGTGGGACAGTATAATTCACCCCTCCACTTT.

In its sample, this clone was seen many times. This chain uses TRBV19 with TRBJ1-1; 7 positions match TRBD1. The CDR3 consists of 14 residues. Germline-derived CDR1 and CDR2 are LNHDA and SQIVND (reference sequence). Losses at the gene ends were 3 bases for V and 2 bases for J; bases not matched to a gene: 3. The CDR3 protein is CASSMTGKNTEAFF. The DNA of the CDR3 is TGTGCCAGTAGTATGACAGGGAAAAACACTGAAGCTTTCTTT.

DNA for the CDR3: TGCGCCAGCAGCCCCGACAGGGGGGGTTCACCCCTCCACTTT. Encoded protein: CASSPDRGGSPLHF. This chain uses TRBV5-1 with TRBJ1-6; 9 nucleotides match TRBD1. Trimming removed 4 bases from V and 9 bases from J; junction bases left unmatched: 5. Germline V gene sequence: CDR1 SGHRS, CDR2 YFSETQ. This CDR3 is built from 14 residues.

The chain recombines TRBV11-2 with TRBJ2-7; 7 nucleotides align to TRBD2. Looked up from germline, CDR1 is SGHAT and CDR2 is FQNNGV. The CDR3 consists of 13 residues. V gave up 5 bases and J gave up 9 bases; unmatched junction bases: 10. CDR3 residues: CASSRVVGEGQYF. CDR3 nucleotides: TGTGCCAGCAGCCGAGTCGTTGGGGAGGGGCAGTACTTC. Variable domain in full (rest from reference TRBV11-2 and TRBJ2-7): EAGVAQSPRYKIIEKRQSVAFWCNPISGHATLYWYQQILGQGPKLLIQFQNNGVVDDSQLPKDRFSAERLKGVDSTLKIQPAKLEDSAVYLCASSRVVGEGQYFGPGTRLTVT.

This CDR3 is CSAPLAGPQETQYF. CDR3 sequence (DNA): TGCAGCGCCCCCCTGGCGGGGCCCCAAGAGACCCAGTACTTC. The chain has TRBV29-1 and TRBJ2-5; possibly TRBD2 for D (6 bases). V was pared by 7 bases and J by 1 base, with 16 bases between. Germline V lookup: CDR1 SQVTM, CDR2 ANQGSEA. The length of the CDR3 is 14 residues. Drawing the rest from reference TRBV29-1 and TRBJ2-5, the complete variable domain is SAVISQKPSRDICQRGTSLTIQCQVDSQVTMMFWYRQQPGQSLTLIATANQGSEATYESGFVIDKFPISRPNLTFSTLTVSNMSPEDSSIYLCSAPLAGPQETQYFGPGTRLLVL.

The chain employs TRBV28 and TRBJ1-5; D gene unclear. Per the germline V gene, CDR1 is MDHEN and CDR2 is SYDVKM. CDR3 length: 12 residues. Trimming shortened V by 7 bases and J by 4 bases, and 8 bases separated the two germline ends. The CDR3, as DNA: TGTGCCAGCAACTCCGATAATCAGCCCCAGCATTTT. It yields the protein CASNSDNQPQHF.

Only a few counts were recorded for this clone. The CDR3 bases are TGCGCCAGCAGCCAAGATAGAACTTCCTATGGCTACACCTTC. Its translation is CASSQDRTSYGYTF. V usage is TRBV4-1 and J usage is TRBJ1-2; unclear D gene. The length of the CDR3 is 14 residues. V lost 0 bases and J 4 bases, leaving 9 bases between the germline ends. Germline CDR1 reads MGHRA; CDR2 reads YSYEKL.

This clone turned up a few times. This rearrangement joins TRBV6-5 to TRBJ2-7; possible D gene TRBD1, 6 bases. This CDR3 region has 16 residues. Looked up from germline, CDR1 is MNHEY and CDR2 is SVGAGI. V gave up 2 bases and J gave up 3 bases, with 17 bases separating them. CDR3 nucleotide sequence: TGTGCCAGCAGTTACACAGGGACCTCACTGTTCTACGAGCAGTACTTC. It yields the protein CASSYTGTSLFYEQYF.

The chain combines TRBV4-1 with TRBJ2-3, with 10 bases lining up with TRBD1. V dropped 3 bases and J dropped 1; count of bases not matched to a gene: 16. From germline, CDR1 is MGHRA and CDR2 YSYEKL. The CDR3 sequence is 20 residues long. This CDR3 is CASSHYPIRTGGLGTDTQYF. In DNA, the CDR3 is TGCGCCAGCAGCCACTACCCAATTAGGACAGGGGGTTTAGGCACAGATACGCAGTATTTT.

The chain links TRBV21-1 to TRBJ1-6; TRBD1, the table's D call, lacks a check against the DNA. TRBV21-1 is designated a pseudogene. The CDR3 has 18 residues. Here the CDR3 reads CASRSRDKLSSYNSPLHF. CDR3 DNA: TGTGCCAGCAGGTCCCGGGACAAATTGAGCTCCTATAATTCACCCCTCCACTTT.

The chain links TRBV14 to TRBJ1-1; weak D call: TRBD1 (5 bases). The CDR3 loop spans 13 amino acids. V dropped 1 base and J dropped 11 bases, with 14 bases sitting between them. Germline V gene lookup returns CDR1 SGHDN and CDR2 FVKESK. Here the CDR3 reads CASSQVAGGWAFF. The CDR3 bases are TGTGCCAGCAGCCAAGTAGCCGGGGGATGGGCTTTCTTT.

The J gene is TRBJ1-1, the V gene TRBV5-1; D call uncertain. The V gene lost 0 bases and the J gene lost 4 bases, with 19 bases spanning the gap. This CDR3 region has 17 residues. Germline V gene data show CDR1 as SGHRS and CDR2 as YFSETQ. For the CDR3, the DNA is TGCGCCAGCAGCTTGGCCGGTAGGCCGGGAATAGGCACTGAAGCTTTCTTT. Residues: CASSLAGRPGIGTEAFF.

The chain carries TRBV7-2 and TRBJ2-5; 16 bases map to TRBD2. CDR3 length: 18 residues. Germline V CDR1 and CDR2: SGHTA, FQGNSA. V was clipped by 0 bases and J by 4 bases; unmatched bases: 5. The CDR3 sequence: CASSLARGLAGGLETQYF. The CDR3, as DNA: TGTGCCAGCAGCTTAGCGCGGGGACTAGCGGGGGGGCTAGAGACCCAGTACTTC.

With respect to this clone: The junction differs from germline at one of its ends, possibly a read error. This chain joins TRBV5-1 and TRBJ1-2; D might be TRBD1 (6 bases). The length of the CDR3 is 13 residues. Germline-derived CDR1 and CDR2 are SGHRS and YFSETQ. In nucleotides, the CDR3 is TGCGCCAGCACCCCAGACAGGAACTATAGCTACACCTTC. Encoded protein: CASTPDRNYSYTF.

CDR3 coding DNA: TGTGCCAGCAGTAGATGGGACAGGGACGGCAATGAGCAGTTCTTC. This codes for CASSRWDRDGNEQFF. The rearrangement uses TRBV6-1 and TRBJ2-1, with 9 nucleotides matching TRBD1. Trimming took 5 bases from V and 6 from J; bases not matched to a gene: 8. The CDR3 has 15 residues. Germline CDR1 reads MNHNS; CDR2 reads SASEGT.

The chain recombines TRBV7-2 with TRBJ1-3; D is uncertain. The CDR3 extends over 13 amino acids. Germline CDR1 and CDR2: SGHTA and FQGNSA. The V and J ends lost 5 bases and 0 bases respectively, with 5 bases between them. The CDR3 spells CASSGSSGNTIYF. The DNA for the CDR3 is TGTGCCAGCAGCGGGAGCTCTGGAAACACCATATATTTT.

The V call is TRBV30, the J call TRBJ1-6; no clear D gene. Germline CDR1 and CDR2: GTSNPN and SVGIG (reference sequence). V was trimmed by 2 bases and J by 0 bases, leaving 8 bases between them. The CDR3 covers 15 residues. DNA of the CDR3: TGTGCCTGGAGTTCCTTCGGCTCCTATAATTCACCCCTCCACTTT. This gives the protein CAWSSFGSYNSPLHF.